These 30 T cell receptor beta chains came from one sample sequenced in a study of a mutant IDH1 vaccine in newly diagnosed glioma. No antigen has been identified for these receptors. Time point defined: week 5, during vaccination. Each dose of the vaccine consisted of 300 ug of mutant IDH1 20-mer peptide, with topical imiquimod. TCRdb's copy holds only in-frame clones and misses some; the assay was immunoSEQ multiplex PCR. This sample has 25,000 to 30,000 clones, with roughly 90% found just once. The starting material was PBMCs, obtained from a glioma patient whose treatment included an IDH1 peptide vaccine. The source of these receptors is a man between 18 and 35 years old with glioma.

The chain couples TRBV7-9 to TRBJ2-3; tentatively, D is TRBD2 (6 bases). Germline-derived CDR1 and CDR2 are SEHNR and FQNEAQ (reference sequence). The CDR3 extends over 17 amino acids. Trimming took off 4 bases at V and 0 bases at J, with 17 bases between the two ends. The CDR3 DNA sequence: TGTGCCAGCAGCTCCGCGGGTAAGGCGGGGAGCACAGATACGCAGTATTTT. It encodes CASSSAGKAGSTDTQYF.

The CDR3 nucleotides are TGCAGCGTTGAGGATGGACCGGGGGTGGAGAAGGATACGCAGTATTTT. Its protein is CSVEDGPGVEKDTQYF. The chain recombines TRBV29-1 with TRBJ2-3, with a possible D match to TRBD2 (6 bases). The CDR3 runs 16 residues. Looked up from germline, CDR1 is SQVTM and CDR2 is ANQGSEA. V lost 3 bases, J lost 6 bases, and 22 bases lay in between.

The chain carries TRBV19 and TRBJ1-5; D possibly corresponds to TRBD1 (5 bases). V lost 6 bases, J lost 2 bases, and 14 bases lay in between. The CDR3 is 15 amino acids. CDR1 is LNHDA, CDR2 SQIVND, per germline (reference sequence). CDR3 coding DNA: TGTGCCAGTAGAATGGGGGGAGACCGCAATCAGCCCCAGCATTTT. It encodes CASRMGGDRNQPQHF.

The chain carries TRBV9 and TRBJ2-1; 9 bases are shared with TRBD2. CDR3 length equals 15 residues. The junction had 6 bases not matched to a gene; V was cut back by 0 bases and J by 8 bases. Germline CDR1 is SGDLS and CDR2 is YYNGEE. This CDR3 reads CASSVGSGSLDEQFF. The CDR3 bases are TGTGCCAGCAGCGTAGGTAGCGGGAGTTTGGATGAGCAGTTCTTC.

The V and J genes are TRBV2 and TRBJ2-1; 7 bases are a match to TRBD2. The V and J ends lost 4 bases and 6 bases, in that order; junction bases with no gene match: 3. This CDR3 is built from 13 residues. CDR1 is SNHLY, CDR2 FYNNEI, per germline. CDR3 residues: CASSALAGNEQFF. CDR3 nucleotide sequence: TGTGCCAGCAGTGCATTAGCGGGCAATGAGCAGTTCTTC.

This clone was seen only a few times. The V and J genes are TRBV7-9 and TRBJ2-1, with D possibly called TRBD1 or TRBD2 (8 bases each). This CDR3 has 18 residues. Germline CDR1 is SEHNR and CDR2 is FQNEAQ (reference sequence). V dropped 9 bases and J dropped 4 bases, with 28 bases sitting between them. In nucleotides, the CDR3 is TGTGCCAGTACCCGGACAGGGCCCGCGACTAGCGATTACAATGAGCAGTTCTTC. Translation gives CASTRTGPATSDYNEQFF.

The chain links TRBV29-1 to TRBJ1-1; TRBD1 matches at 8 bases. V trimming: 7 bases; J trimming: 2 bases; junction bases outside the gene matches: 12. The CDR3 consists of 15 residues. The germline gives CDR1 SQVTM, CDR2 ANQGSEA. CDR3 bases: TGCAGCGCCGAGGATCCAGGGGGCTTAAACACTGAAGCTTTCTTT. It is translated as CSAEDPGGLNTEAFF.

The chain joins TRBV2 to TRBJ2-2; TRBD2 matches 8 bases. The CDR3 contains 15 residues. Germline V CDR1 and CDR2: SNHLY, FYNNEI. J gave up 4 bases and V 3 bases, and 4 bases lay outside the gene matches. In DNA form, the CDR3 reads TGTGCCAGCAGTGAGGCCGGGAGGGCCACCGGGGAGCTGTTTTTT. Its protein product is CASSEAGRATGELFF.

This chain links TRBV7-2 with TRBJ2-7, with TRBD2 matching 12 bases. Germline CDR1 is SGHTA and CDR2 is FQGNSA. The ends lost 3 bases at V and 2 bases at J; junction bases unmatched: 5. This CDR3 has 16 residues. The CDR3 sequence: CASSFGASGRAYEQYF. The DNA of the CDR3 is TGTGCCAGCAGCTTCGGCGCTAGCGGGAGGGCCTACGAGCAGTACTTC. The whole variable domain, filled in from reference TRBV7-2 and TRBJ2-7, reads GAGVSQSPSNKVTEKGKDVELRCDPISGHTALYWYRQSLGQGLEFLIYFQGNSAPDKSGLPSDRFSAERTGGSVSTLTIQRTQQEDSAVYLCASSFGASGRAYEQYFGPGTRLTVT.

The chain recombines TRBV7-9 with TRBJ1-1; 7 bases line up with TRBD1. Germline V gives CDR1 SEHNR, CDR2 FQNEAQ (reference sequence). The ends lost 1 base at V and 4 bases at J; junction bases unmatched: 6. The CDR3 length is 15 residues. Here the CDR3 reads CASSLGDSFLTEAFF. DNA for the CDR3: TGTGCCAGCAGCTTAGGGGACAGTTTCCTCACTGAAGCTTTCTTT.

The chain couples TRBV28 to TRBJ2-3; D perhaps matches TRBD1 (6 bases). Trimming cost V 8 bases and J 0 bases, with 9 bases left between them. This CDR3 contains 13 residues. From germline, CDR1 is MDHEN and CDR2 SYDVKM. CDR3 sequence (DNA): TGTGCCAGCCGGGACATCAGCACAGATACGCAGTATTTT. It translates to CASRDISTDTQYF.

CDR3 nucleotides: TGTGCCAGTAAAACCGGGACGGCCAACTATGGCTACACCTTC. Residues: CASKTGTANYGYTF. The V and J genes are TRBV27 and TRBJ1-2, with D perhaps matching TRBD1 (5 bases). The CDR3 covers 14 residues. Looked up from germline, CDR1 is MNHEY and CDR2 is SMNVEV (reference sequence). V shed 9 bases and J shed 2 bases, with 16 bases lying between them.

This clone was seen only once. The V gene is TRBV7-2, the J gene TRBJ1-2; perhaps TRBD1 as D (6 bases). Germline assignment: CDR1 SGHTA and CDR2 FQGNSA. V was trimmed by 1 base and J by 4 bases, leaving 13 bases between them. The CDR3 totals 15 residues. The CDR3: CASSLVSGGGYGYTF. The CDR3 DNA follows: TGTGCCAGCAGCTTAGTGAGCGGGGGCGGCTATGGCTACACCTTC.

The V call is TRBV5-1, the J call TRBJ2-7; tentatively, D is TRBD1 (6 bases). V shed 4 bases and J shed 2 bases, with 10 bases lying between them. The germline V gene encodes CDR1 SGHRS and CDR2 YFSETQ. This CDR3 is built from 13 residues. The CDR3 here is CASSPGQPYEQYF. Here the CDR3 DNA reads TGCGCCAGCAGCCCCGGACAGCCCTACGAGCAGTACTTC.

The rearrangement joins TRBV19 to TRBJ1-2; no clear D gene. CDR3 length equals 14 residues. V shed 7 bases and J shed 0 bases, with 12 bases lying between them. CDR1 LNHDA and CDR2 SQIVND come from the germline V gene (reference sequence). The CDR3 DNA reads as TGTGCCAGTAACTTGACGGTAGCTAACTATGGCTACACCTTC. The encoded protein is CASNLTVANYGYTF.

This sequence joins TRBV6-1 and TRBJ1-5, with TRBD1 identical over 8 bases. The ends lost 4 bases at V and 0 bases at J; junction bases unmatched: 5. The germline gives CDR1 MNHNS, CDR2 SASEGT. The CDR3 extends over 16 amino acids. The CDR3 spells CASSGRTGSSNQPQHF. The CDR3 nucleotides are TGTGCCAGCAGTGGACGGACAGGGAGTAGCAATCAGCCCCAGCATTTT.

This chain uses TRBV4-1 with TRBJ1-2, with TRBD1 identical over 7 bases. The V and J ends lost 1 base and 2 bases, in that order; junction bases with no gene match: 4. The CDR3 is made up of 15 amino acids. Germline values: CDR1 MGHRA, CDR2 YSYEKL. CDR3 DNA: TGCGCCAGCAGCCAAGTCACGACAGGGAACTATGGCTACACCTTC. Protein product: CASSQVTTGNYGYTF.

This clone was detected only once. The CDR3 region is CASSFGGRSDQPQHF. The CDR3 nucleotides are TGTGCCAGCAGCTTTGGAGGGAGAAGCGACCAGCCCCAGCATTTT. The chain links TRBV7-9 to TRBJ1-5; no reliable D call. CDR3 size: 15 residues. V was clipped by 3 bases and J by 7 bases, with 16 bases between them. Germline V gene sequence: CDR1 SEHNR, CDR2 FQNEAQ (reference sequence).

V gene TRBV27 combines with J gene TRBJ1-5; 10 bases fit TRBD1. In germline, CDR1 is MNHEY, CDR2 SMNVEV (reference sequence). V was clipped by 4 bases and J by 2 bases; unmatched bases: 8. CDR3 length: 17 amino acids. The DNA for the CDR3 is TGTGCCAGCAGTTCCTTGGGACAGGGGACGGGCAATCAGCCCCAGCATTTT. Its protein product is CASSSLGQGTGNQPQHF.

The V call is TRBV13, the J call TRBJ1-1; tentatively, D is TRBD1 (6 bases). CDR1 and CDR2 (germline): PRHDT, FYEKMQ (reference sequence). Trimming cost V 5 bases and J 1 base, with 8 bases left between them. CDR3 length: 13 amino acids. The CDR3 loop reads CASSLQGNTEAFF. In DNA, the CDR3 is TGTGCCAGCAGCCTACAGGGGAACACTGAAGCTTTCTTT.

The chain couples TRBV7-2 to TRBJ2-1, with 7 positions matching TRBD2. Losses at the gene ends were 1 base for V and 15 bases for J; bases not matched to a gene: 15. CDR3 length: 15 amino acids. Germline V gene sequence: CDR1 SGHTA, CDR2 FQGNSA. The DNA of the CDR3 is TGTGCCAGCAGCTTAGAGGTGGGGCTAGCGGCGAGGTTGTTCTTC. It translates to CASSLEVGLAARLFF.

The V call is TRBV7-2, the J call TRBJ1-4; the D gene is possibly TRBD1 (6 bases). The CDR3 consists of 16 residues. Per the germline V gene, CDR1 is SGHTA and CDR2 is FQGNSA. The germline V and J ends were trimmed by 1 base and 5 bases, with 14 bases remaining between them. The CDR3 DNA reads TGTGCCAGCAGCTTAGTAGGGGGAGTTAACAATGAAAAACTGTTTTTT. Residues: CASSLVGGVNNEKLFF.

This clone has more than one count but fewer than ten. The chain joins TRBV2 to TRBJ1-5; a possible D gene is TRBD1 (6 bases). CDR1 is SNHLY and CDR2 is FYNNEI in the germline V gene. The CDR3 length is 15 residues. With 3 bases removed from V and 0 bases from J, the gap between germline ends came to 9 bases. In DNA form, the CDR3 reads TGTGCCAGCAGTGATGGACAGAATAGCAATCAGCCCCAGCATTTT. It encodes CASSDGQNSNQPQHF. Complete variable domain (other parts from reference TRBV2 and TRBJ1-5): EPEVTQTPSHQVTQMGQEVILRCVPISNHLYFYWYRQILGQKVEFLVSFYNNEISEKSEIFDDQFSVERPDGSNFTLKIRSTKLEDSAMYFCASSDGQNSNQPQHFGDGTRLSIL.

V is TRBV7-6 and J is TRBJ1-1, with TRBD1 matching 9 bases. Germline V gene lookup returns CDR1 SGHVS and CDR2 FNYEAQ. Losses at the gene ends were 5 bases for V and 1 base for J; bases not matched to a gene: 8. The CDR3 loop spans 16 amino acids. The CDR3 is CASSQMTGGENTEAFF. The CDR3 coding sequence is TGTGCCAGCAGCCAAATGACAGGGGGAGAGAACACTGAAGCTTTCTTT. Supplemented by reference TRBV7-6 and TRBJ1-1, the full variable domain reads GAGVSQSPRYKVTKRGQDVALRCDPISGHVSLYWYRQALGQGPEFLTYFNYEAQQDKSGLPNDRFSAERPEGSISTLTIQRTEQRDSAMYRCASSQMTGGENTEAFFGQGTRLTVV.

The chain couples TRBV29-1 to TRBJ2-7; a possible D gene is TRBD1 (6 bases). This CDR3 is built from 13 residues. CDR1 SQVTM and CDR2 ANQGSEA come from the germline V gene. V was cut by 4 bases and J by 0 bases, with 10 bases left in between. CDR3 coding DNA: TGCAGCGTTGGCAGCAGGGGCTCCTACGAGCAGTACTTC. The encoded protein is CSVGSRGSYEQYF.

This sequence joins TRBV30 and TRBJ2-1; TRBD2 aligns across 10 bases. With 0 bases clipped from V and 6 bases from J, the junction kept 5 bases outside the gene matches. This CDR3 is 15 amino acids long. CDR1 is GTSNPN and CDR2 is SVGIG in the germline V gene (reference sequence). The CDR3 nucleotides are TGTGCCTGGAGTGTTCAACTAGCGGGACCCAATGAGCAGTTCTTC. Translated, it gives CAWSVQLAGPNEQFF.

The chain uses TRBV5-1 and TRBJ2-2; 8 bases are a match to TRBD2. V lost 0 bases, J lost 7 bases, and 2 bases stayed unmatched. Germline V gene lookup returns CDR1 SGHRS and CDR2 YFSETQ. The CDR3 length is 14 residues. The CDR3 protein is CASSLAREGGELFF. The CDR3 DNA is TGCGCCAGCAGCTTGGCCCGGGAGGGCGGGGAGCTGTTTTTT. Combining the CDR3 with reference TRBV5-1 and TRBJ2-2 gives the whole variable domain KAGVTQTPRYLIKTRGQQVTLSCSPISGHRSVSWYQQTPGQGLQFLFEYFSETQRNKGNFPGRFSGRQFSNSRSEMNVSTLELGDSALYLCASSLAREGGELFFGEGSRLTVL.

V is TRBV7-2 and J is TRBJ2-7; tentatively, D is TRBD1 or TRBD2 (5 bases each). V lost 3 bases to trimming and J lost 5 bases, with 11 bases between them. There are 13 residues in the CDR3. Looked up from germline, CDR1 is SGHTA and CDR2 is FQGNSA. CDR3 sequence reads: CASSLSRDHEQYF. DNA of the CDR3: TGTGCCAGCAGCTTGAGCCGGGACCACGAGCAGTACTTC.

The chain has TRBV5-6 and TRBJ1-5; D remains ambiguous. V lost 2 bases and J 9 bases, leaving 9 bases between the germline ends. Germline CDR1 and CDR2: SGHDT and YYEEEE. This CDR3 region has 12 residues. CDR3 region: CASSLNLGPQHF. Here the CDR3 DNA reads TGTGCCAGCAGCTTAAACCTGGGGCCCCAGCATTTT.

The CDR3 region is CASSPSGIIGETQYF. The DNA of the CDR3 is TGCGCCAGCAGTCCTAGCGGGATTATAGGGGAGACCCAGTACTTC. The gene calls are TRBV23-1 and TRBJ2-5; TRBD2 matches 9 bases. TRBV23-1 is placed among ORFs of uncertain function. V trimming: 4 bases; J trimming: 5 bases; junction bases outside the gene matches: 8. The CDR3 covers 15 residues.